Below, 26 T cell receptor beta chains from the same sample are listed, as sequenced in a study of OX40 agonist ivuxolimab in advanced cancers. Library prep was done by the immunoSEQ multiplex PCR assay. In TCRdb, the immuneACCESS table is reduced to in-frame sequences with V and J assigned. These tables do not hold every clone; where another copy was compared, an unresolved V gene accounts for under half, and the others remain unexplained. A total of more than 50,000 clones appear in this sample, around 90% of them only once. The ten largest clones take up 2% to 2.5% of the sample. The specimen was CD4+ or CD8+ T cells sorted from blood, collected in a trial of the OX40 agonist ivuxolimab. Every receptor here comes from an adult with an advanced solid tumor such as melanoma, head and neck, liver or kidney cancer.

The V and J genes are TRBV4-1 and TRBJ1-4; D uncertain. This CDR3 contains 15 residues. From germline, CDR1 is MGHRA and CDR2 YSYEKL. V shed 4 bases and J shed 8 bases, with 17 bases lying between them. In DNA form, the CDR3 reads TGCGCCAGCAGCCCAGAGTATCCGACAAGGGAAAAACTGTTTTTT. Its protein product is CASSPEYPTREKLFF.

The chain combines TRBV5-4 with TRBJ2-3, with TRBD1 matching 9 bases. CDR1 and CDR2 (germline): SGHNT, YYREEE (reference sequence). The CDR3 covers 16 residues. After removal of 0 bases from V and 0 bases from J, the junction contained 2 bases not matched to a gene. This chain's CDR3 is CASSLAGQGSTDTQYF. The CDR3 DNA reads TGTGCCAGCAGCTTGGCTGGACAGGGGAGCACAGATACGCAGTATTTT.

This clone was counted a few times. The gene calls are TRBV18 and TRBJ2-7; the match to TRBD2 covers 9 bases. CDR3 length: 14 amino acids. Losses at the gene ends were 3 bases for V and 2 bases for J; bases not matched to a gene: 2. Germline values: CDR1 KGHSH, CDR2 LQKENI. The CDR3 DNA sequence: TGTGCCAGCTCACCGGCTAGCGGGACCTACGAGCAGTACTTC. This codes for CASSPASGTYEQYF.

As DNA, the CDR3 is TGTGCCAGCAGCAGTCTCAGCGAGGGGGATACGCAGTATTTT. Translation: CASSSLSEGDTQYF. The chain joins TRBV5-5 to TRBJ2-3; D assignment may be TRBD1 or TRBD2 (5 bases each). V was cut by 4 bases and J by 6 bases, with 15 bases left in between. Germline CDR1 is SGHKS and CDR2 is YYEKEE (reference sequence). The CDR3 is made up of 14 amino acids.

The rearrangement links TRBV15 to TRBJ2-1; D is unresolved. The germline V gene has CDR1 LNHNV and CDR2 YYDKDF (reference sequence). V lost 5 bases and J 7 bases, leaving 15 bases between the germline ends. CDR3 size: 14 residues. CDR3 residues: CATSSPLLRNEQFF. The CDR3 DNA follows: TGTGCCACCAGCTCCCCGCTTTTAAGGAATGAGCAGTTCTTC.

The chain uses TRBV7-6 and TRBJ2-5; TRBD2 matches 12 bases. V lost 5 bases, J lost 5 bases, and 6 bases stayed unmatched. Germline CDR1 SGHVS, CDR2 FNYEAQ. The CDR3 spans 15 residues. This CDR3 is CASSQRTSGVETQYF. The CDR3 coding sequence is TGTGCCAGCAGCCAGCGGACTAGCGGGGTGGAGACCCAGTACTTC.

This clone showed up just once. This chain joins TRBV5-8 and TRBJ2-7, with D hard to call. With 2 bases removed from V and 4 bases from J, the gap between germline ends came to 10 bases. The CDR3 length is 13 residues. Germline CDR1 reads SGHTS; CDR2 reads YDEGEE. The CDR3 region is CASSLYKGYEQYF. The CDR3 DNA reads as TGTGCCAGCAGCTTATACAAGGGTTACGAGCAGTACTTC. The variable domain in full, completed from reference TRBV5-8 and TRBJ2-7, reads EAGVTQSPTHLIKTRGQQATLRCSPISGHTSVYWYQQALGLGLQFLLWYDEGEERNRGNFPPRFSGRQFPNYSSELNVNALELEDSALYLCASSLYKGYEQYFGPGTRLTVT.

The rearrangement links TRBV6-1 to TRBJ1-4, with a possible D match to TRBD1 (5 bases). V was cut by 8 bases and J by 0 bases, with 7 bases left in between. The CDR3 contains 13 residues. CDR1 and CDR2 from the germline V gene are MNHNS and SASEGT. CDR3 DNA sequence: TGTGCCAGCCAGGGTGCAACTAATGAAAAACTGTTTTTT. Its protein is CASQGATNEKLFF.

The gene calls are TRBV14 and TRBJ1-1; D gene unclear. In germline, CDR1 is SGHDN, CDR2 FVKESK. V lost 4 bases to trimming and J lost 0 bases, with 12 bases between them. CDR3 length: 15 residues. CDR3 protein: CASSRVANLNTEAFF. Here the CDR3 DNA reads TGTGCCAGCAGCCGAGTAGCGAACCTGAACACTGAAGCTTTCTTT.

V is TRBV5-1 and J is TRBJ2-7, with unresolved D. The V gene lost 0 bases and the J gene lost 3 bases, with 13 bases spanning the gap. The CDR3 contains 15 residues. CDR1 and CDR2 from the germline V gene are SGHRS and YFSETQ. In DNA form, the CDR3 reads TGCGCCAGCAGCTTGGTACCCGGGCCCCGCTACGAGCAGTACTTC. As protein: CASSLVPGPRYEQYF. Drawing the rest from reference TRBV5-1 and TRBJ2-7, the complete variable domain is KAGVTQTPRYLIKTRGQQVTLSCSPISGHRSVSWYQQTPGQGLQFLFEYFSETQRNKGNFPGRFSGRQFSNSRSEMNVSTLELGDSALYLCASSLVPGPRYEQYFGPGTRLTVT.

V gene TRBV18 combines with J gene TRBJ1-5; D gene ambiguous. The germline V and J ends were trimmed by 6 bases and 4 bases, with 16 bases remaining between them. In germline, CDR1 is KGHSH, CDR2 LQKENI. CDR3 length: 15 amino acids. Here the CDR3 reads CASSLTRQENQPQHF. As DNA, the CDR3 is TGTGCCAGCTCCCTCACAAGGCAAGAGAATCAGCCCCAGCATTTT.

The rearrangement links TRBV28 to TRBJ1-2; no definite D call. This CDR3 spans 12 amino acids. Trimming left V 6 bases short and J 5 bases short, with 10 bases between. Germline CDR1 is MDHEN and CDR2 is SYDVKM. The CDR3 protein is CASSEETYGYTF. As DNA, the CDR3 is TGTGCCAGCAGCGAGGAGACGTATGGCTACACCTTC.

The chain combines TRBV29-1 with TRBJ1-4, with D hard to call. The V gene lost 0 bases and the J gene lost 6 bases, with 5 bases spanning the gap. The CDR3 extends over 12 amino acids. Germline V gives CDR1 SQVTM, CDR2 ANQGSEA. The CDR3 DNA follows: TGCAGCGTTGAAGATCAGGATGAAAAACTGTTTTTT. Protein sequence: CSVEDQDEKLFF.

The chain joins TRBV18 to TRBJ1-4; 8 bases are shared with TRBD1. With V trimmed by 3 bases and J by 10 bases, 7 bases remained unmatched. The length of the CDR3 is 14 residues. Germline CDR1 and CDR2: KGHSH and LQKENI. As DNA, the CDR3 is TGTGCCAGCTCACCTTTACAGGGGGACGGAAAACTGTTTTTT. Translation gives CASSPLQGDGKLFF.

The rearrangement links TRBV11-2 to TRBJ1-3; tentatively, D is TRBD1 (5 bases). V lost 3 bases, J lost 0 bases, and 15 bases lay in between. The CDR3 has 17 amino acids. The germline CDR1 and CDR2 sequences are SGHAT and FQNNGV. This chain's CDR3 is CASSLVLYGGSGNTIYF. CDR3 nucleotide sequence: TGTGCCAGCAGCTTGGTACTGTATGGGGGCTCTGGAAACACCATATATTTT.

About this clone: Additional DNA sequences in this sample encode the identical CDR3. The CDR3 loop is CASTLASASRGYTF. CDR3 nucleotides: TGTGCCAGCACCCTCGCGTCCGCGAGCAGAGGTTACACCTTC. The chain combines TRBV5-4 with TRBJ1-2; D remains unclear. With 6 bases removed from V and 11 bases from J, the gap between germline ends came to 23 bases. Germline-derived CDR1 and CDR2 are SGHNT and YYREEE (reference sequence). The CDR3 has 14 amino acids.

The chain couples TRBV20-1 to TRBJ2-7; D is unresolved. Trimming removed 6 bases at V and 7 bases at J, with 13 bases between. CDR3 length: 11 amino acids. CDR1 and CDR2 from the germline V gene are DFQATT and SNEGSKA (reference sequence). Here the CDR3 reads CSAQGPFEQYF. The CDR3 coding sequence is TGCAGTGCCCAAGGGCCTTTTGAGCAGTACTTC.

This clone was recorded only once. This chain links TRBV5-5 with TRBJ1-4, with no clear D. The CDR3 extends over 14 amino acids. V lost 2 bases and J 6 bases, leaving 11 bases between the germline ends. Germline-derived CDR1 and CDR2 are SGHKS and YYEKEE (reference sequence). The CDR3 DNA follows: TGTGCCAGCAGCTTCTATGGGTTTGATGAAAAACTGTTTTTT. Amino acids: CASSFYGFDEKLFF.

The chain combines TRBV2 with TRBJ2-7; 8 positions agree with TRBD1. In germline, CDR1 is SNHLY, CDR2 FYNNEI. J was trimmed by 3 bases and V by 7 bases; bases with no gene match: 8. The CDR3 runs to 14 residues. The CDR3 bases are TGTGCCAGCACTCCGGGACAGGAGCTCTACGAGCAGTACTTC. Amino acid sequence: CASTPGQELYEQYF.

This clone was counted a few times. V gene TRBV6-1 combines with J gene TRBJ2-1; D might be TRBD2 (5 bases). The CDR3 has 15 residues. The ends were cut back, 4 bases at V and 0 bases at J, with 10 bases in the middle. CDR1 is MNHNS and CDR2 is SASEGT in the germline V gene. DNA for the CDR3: TGTGCCAGCAGTGTGCTAGGGAGCTCCTACAATGAGCAGTTCTTC. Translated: CASSVLGSSYNEQFF.

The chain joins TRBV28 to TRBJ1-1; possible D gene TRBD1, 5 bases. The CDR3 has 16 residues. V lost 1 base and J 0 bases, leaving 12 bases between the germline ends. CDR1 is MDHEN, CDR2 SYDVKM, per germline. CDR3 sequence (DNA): TGTGCCAGCAGTTTATTACAGGACTTCATGAACACTGAAGCTTTCTTT. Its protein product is CASSLLQDFMNTEAFF.

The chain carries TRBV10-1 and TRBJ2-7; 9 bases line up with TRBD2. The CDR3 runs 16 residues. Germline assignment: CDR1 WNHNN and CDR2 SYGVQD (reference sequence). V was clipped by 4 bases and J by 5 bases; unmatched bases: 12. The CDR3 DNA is TGCGCCAGCAGTGGGAAGAAAAGCGGGAGGATCCACGAGCAGTACTTC. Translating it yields CASSGKKSGRIHEQYF.

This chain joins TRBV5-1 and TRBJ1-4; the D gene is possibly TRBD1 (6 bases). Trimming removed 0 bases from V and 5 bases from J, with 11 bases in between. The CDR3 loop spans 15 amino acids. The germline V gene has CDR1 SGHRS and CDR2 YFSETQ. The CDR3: CASSLDWTENEKLFF. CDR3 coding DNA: TGCGCCAGCAGCTTGGATTGGACAGAGAATGAAAAACTGTTTTTT.

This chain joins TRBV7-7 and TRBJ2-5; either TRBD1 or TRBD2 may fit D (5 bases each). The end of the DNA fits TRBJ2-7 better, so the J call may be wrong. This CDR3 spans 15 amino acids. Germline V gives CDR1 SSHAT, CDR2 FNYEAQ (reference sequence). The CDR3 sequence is CASSPVRDVAYEQYF. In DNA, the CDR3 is TGTGCCAGCAGCCCAGTCCGGGACGTAGCCTACGAGCAGTACTTC.

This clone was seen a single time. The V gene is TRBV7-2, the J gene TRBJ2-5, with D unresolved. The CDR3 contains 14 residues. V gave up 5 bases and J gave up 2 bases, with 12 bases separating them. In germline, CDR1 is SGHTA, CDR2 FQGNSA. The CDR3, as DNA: TGTGCCAGCAGCCCCCGACGGAGACAAGAGACCCAGTACTTC. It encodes CASSPRRRQETQYF.

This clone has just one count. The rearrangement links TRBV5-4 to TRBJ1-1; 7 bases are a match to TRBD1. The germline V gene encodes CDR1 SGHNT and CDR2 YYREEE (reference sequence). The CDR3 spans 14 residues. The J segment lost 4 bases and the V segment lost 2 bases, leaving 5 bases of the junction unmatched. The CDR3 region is CASSLQGLTTEAFF. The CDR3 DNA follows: TGTGCCAGCAGCTTACAGGGGTTGACCACTGAAGCTTTCTTT.